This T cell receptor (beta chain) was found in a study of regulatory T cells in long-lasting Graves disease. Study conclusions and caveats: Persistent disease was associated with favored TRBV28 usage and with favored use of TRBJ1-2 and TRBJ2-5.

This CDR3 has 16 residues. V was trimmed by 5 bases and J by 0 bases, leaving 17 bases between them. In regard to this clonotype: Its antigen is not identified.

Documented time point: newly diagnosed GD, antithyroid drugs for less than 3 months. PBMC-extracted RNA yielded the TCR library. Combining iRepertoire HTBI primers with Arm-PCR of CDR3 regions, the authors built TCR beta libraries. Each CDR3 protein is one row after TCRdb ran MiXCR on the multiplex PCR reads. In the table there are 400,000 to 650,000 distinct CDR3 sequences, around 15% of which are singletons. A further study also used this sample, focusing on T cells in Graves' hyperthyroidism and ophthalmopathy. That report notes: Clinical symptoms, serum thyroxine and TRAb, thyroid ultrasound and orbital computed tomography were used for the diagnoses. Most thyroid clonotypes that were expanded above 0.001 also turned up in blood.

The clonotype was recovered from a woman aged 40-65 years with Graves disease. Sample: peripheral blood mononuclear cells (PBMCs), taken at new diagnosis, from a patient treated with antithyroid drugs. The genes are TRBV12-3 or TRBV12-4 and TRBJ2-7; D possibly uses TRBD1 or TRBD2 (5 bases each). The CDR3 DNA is TGTGCCAGCAGTGGACCCGGGACGTTGAGCTCCTACGAGCAGTACTTC. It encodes CASSGPGTLSSYEQYF.